The sequence of this TCR beta chain was determined in a study of blood T cell repertoires in COVID-19. This clone was detected only a few times. Profiling relied on immunoSEQ multiplex PCR, and the TCRdb table lists in-frame clones only, not all of them. The data show about 99,000 clones, 79% seen once. The specimen was peripheral blood. The clonotype was recovered from a woman older than 75 with active or convalescent COVID-19.

DNA for the CDR3: TGCGCCAGCAGCCACGCCGGACAGGGGGTTCGGAATCAGCCCCAGCATTTT. It encodes CASSHAGQGVRNQPQHF. The chain combines TRBV4-1 with TRBJ1-5; 10 nucleotides match TRBD1. V shed 3 bases, J shed 4 bases, and the junction held 9 bases outside the gene matches. Germline V gene lookup returns CDR1 MGHRA and CDR2 YSYEKL. The CDR3 runs 17 residues.